The next 27 T cell receptor beta chains were all read from a single sample in a study of blood T cell repertoires in COVID-19. Here immunoSEQ multiplex PCR was the method, and the copy in TCRdb shows in-frame clones only, minus some. The table shows a few hundred thousand clones, with 80% to 90% occurring only once. The sequenced sample was PBMCs or T cells enriched from blood (not recorded which). The receptors were sampled from a man aged 18 to 30 who had recovered from COVID-19.

This chain connects TRBV28 to TRBJ2-5, with 10 bases lining up with TRBD1. V lost 6 bases, J lost 6 bases, and 7 bases stayed unmatched. The CDR3 length is 14 residues. Germline V gene sequence: CDR1 MDHEN, CDR2 SYDVKM. The CDR3 reads CASRSGQGLKTQYF. CDR3 sequence (DNA): TGTGCCAGCAGGTCGGGACAGGGGCTAAAGACCCAGTACTTC.

This clone was seen only once. CDR3 protein: CASSLWQNSNQPQHF. DNA of the CDR3: TGTGCCAGCAGTTTATGGCAGAATAGCAATCAGCCCCAGCATTTT. V and J are TRBV28 and TRBJ1-5; D unclear. Per the germline V gene, CDR1 is MDHEN and CDR2 is SYDVKM. Trimming took 0 bases from V and 0 from J, leaving 6 bases between them. This CDR3 contains 15 residues.

The rearrangement uses TRBV18 and TRBJ2-2, with D tentatively TRBD1 (6 bases). Germline V gene sequence: CDR1 KGHSH, CDR2 LQKENI. This CDR3 spans 15 amino acids. The germline V and J ends were trimmed by 1 base and 0 bases, with 6 bases remaining between them. The CDR3 protein is CASSPQGANTGELFF. As DNA, the CDR3 is TGTGCCAGCTCACCACAGGGGGCGAACACCGGGGAGCTGTTTTTT.

This clone was found once. The chain links TRBV10-2 to TRBJ1-1; TRBD1 agrees at 8 bases. The CDR3 sequence is 15 residues long. From germline, CDR1 is WSHSY and CDR2 SAAADI. J lost 3 bases, V lost 4 bases, and 7 bases had no gene match. The CDR3 DNA reads as TGCGCCAGCAGTGTCATCAGGGGGCGCGACACTGAAGCTTTCTTT. Its translation: CASSVIRGRDTEAFF.

This chain uses TRBV29-1 with TRBJ2-3; TRBD2 matches at 10 bases. The CDR3 runs 15 residues. V gave up 7 bases and J gave up 4 bases; unmatched junction bases: 11. Germline CDR1 is SQVTM and CDR2 is ANQGSEA. CDR3 bases: TGCAGCGCCGGCGGTCTAGCGGGAGTACCAGATACGCAGTATTTT. Protein product: CSAGGLAGVPDTQYF.

About this clone itself: The junction differs from germline at one of its ends, possibly a read error. The chain carries TRBV5-1 and TRBJ2-1, with a tentative D call TRBD1 (6 bases). Germline assignment: CDR1 SGHRS and CDR2 YFSETQ. The CDR3 sequence is 13 residues long. The CDR3 DNA sequence: TGCGCCAGCACCCAGTATGGGACCAAACAGGGAATCTTC. It yields the protein CASTQYGTKQGIF.

The J gene is TRBJ1-2, the V gene TRBV19; D gene ambiguous. The CDR3 contains 13 residues. The germline V gene has CDR1 LNHDA and CDR2 SQIVND (reference sequence). The V gene lost 5 bases and the J gene lost 3 bases, with 10 bases spanning the gap. The CDR3 nucleotides read TGTGCCAGTAGTGGAGGCATTGACTATGGCTACACCTTC. Amino acid sequence: CASSGGIDYGYTF.

The chain joins TRBV13 to TRBJ2-1; 10 bases match TRBD1. The V gene end was trimmed by 0 bases and the J gene end by 6 bases; junction bases not matched to a gene: 5. The CDR3 is 16 amino acids. Germline-derived CDR1 and CDR2 are PRHDT and FYEKMQ (reference sequence). The chain's CDR3 is CASSLGFGTGVNEQFF. In nucleotides, the CDR3 is TGTGCCAGCAGCTTAGGCTTTGGGACAGGGGTCAATGAGCAGTTCTTC.

The chain joins TRBV25-1 to TRBJ2-5, with 8 bases identical to TRBD2. The CDR3 totals 17 residues. Trimming removed 3 bases from V and 7 bases from J; junction bases left unmatched: 16. CDR1 MGHDK and CDR2 SYGVNS come from the germline V gene. Written as DNA, the CDR3 is TGTGCCAGCAGTGACCAAAGGACTAGCAGCGAGGATCGGACCCAGTACTTC. It translates to CASSDQRTSSEDRTQYF.

CDR3 coding DNA: TGTGCCAGCTCACCGGATGGAGCCGGGGAGCTGTTTTTT. Translated: CASSPDGAGELFF. The rearrangement uses TRBV18 and TRBJ2-2; D remains ambiguous. Germline CDR1 is KGHSH and CDR2 is LQKENI. The V gene lost 3 bases and the J gene lost 6 bases, with 8 bases spanning the gap. This CDR3 contains 13 residues.

The rearrangement uses TRBV5-4 and TRBJ2-1, with 8 bases matching TRBD2. V shed 4 bases, J shed 2 bases, and the junction held 11 bases outside the gene matches. This CDR3 spans 17 amino acids. Germline V lookup: CDR1 SGHNT, CDR2 YYREEE (reference sequence). CDR3 residues: CASSPGGAGAPYNEQFF. The CDR3 DNA reads TGTGCCAGCAGCCCGGGGGGGGCGGGGGCGCCCTACAATGAGCAGTTCTTC.

This clone was picked up one time. V is TRBV12-5 and J is TRBJ2-1, with 10 positions matching TRBD1. The V segment lost 2 bases and the J segment 2 bases; nucleotides outside the gene matches: 6. The CDR3 covers 17 residues. Germline V gives CDR1 LGHNT, CDR2 FRNRAP. Written as DNA, the CDR3 is TGTGCTAGTGGTTTGCCCCCGGGACAGGGGCCCTACAATGAGCAGTTCTTC. It is translated as CASGLPPGQGPYNEQFF.

The rearrangement joins TRBV3-1 (or the pseudogene TRBV3-2) to TRBJ1-1; 10 bases are shared with TRBD1. The germline gives CDR1 LGHDT, CDR2 YNNKEL (reference sequence). With V trimmed by 8 bases and J by 1 base, 7 bases remained unmatched. This CDR3 has 15 residues. The CDR3 region is CASLGWDRGNTEAFF. The CDR3 DNA sequence: TGTGCCAGCCTAGGATGGGACAGGGGGAACACTGAAGCTTTCTTT.

The genes are TRBV21-1 and TRBJ1-2. TRBV21-1 is assigned pseudogene status. This CDR3 has 16 amino acids. CDR3 region: CASSARLSEADYGYTF. CDR3 bases: TGTGCCAGCAGCGCACGTCTTTCTGAGGCAGACTATGGCTACACCTTC.

This chain uses TRBV9 with TRBJ1-3; 10 nucleotides agree with TRBD1. With V trimmed by 4 bases and J by 4 bases, 20 bases remained unmatched. Germline CDR1 and CDR2: SGDLS and YYNGEE. CDR3 length: 20 residues. DNA for the CDR3: TGTGCCAGCAGCCCCCGCCGACCACCCAGACAGGGGGCGAGGGGAAACACCATATATTTT. Protein product: CASSPRRPPRQGARGNTIYF.

The DNA of the CDR3 is TGTGCCAGCAGCTTAACTCCAGGGACCTACAATGAGCAGTTCTTC. It encodes CASSLTPGTYNEQFF. The rearrangement links TRBV7-3 to TRBJ2-1; possible D gene TRBD1, 5 bases. CDR3 size: 15 residues. V gave up 0 bases and J gave up 2 bases, with 8 bases separating them. Germline V gene lookup returns CDR1 SGHTA and CDR2 FQGTGA.

The chain is built from TRBV24-1 and TRBJ2-2; 7 bases are a match to TRBD2. There are 14 residues in the CDR3. J gave up 4 bases and V 8 bases, and 6 bases lay outside the gene matches. CDR1 and CDR2 (germline): KGHDR, SFDVKD. The CDR3 DNA is TGTGCCACCATGGGAGCGGGGTCCACCGGGGAGCTGTTTTTT. Its protein is CATMGAGSTGELFF.

CDR3 sequence (DNA): TGTGCCAGCAGCGTAGAGGGGGCTTGGGGCACTGAAGCTTTCTTT. Encoded protein: CASSVEGAWGTEAFF. This chain joins TRBV9 and TRBJ1-1, with 7 bases aligning to TRBD1. The trim removed 0 bases at V and 4 bases at J, leaving 6 bases unmatched. The CDR3 has 15 residues. Looked up from germline, CDR1 is SGDLS and CDR2 is YYNGEE. The complete variable domain, with remaining parts taken from reference TRBV9 and TRBJ1-1, reads DSGVTQTPKHLITATGQRVTLRCSPRSGDLSVYWYQQSLDQGLQFLIQYYNGEERAKGNILERFSAQQFPDLHSELNLSSLELGDSALYFCASSVEGAWGTEAFFGQGTRLTVV.

The genes are TRBV3-1 (or the pseudogene TRBV3-2) and TRBJ1-2; a weak D match, TRBD1 (5 bases). This CDR3 is built from 12 residues. Trimming shortened V by 4 bases and J by 5 bases, and 8 bases separated the two germline ends. Germline-derived CDR1 and CDR2 are LGHDT and YNNKEL (reference sequence). CDR3 DNA: TGTGCCAGCAGCCCTTCAGGGTATGGCTACACCTTC. Amino acid sequence: CASSPSGYGYTF.

The V gene is TRBV18, the J gene TRBJ1-2; TRBD1 matches at 9 bases. V dropped 3 bases and J dropped 1; count of bases not matched to a gene: 12. Germline CDR1 is KGHSH and CDR2 is LQKENI. CDR3 length: 18 amino acids. The CDR3 is CASSPNRQGGFGNYGYTF. In DNA form, the CDR3 reads TGTGCCAGCTCACCTAACCGACAGGGGGGCTTCGGTAACTATGGCTACACCTTC.

The chain employs TRBV5-6 and TRBJ2-2, with D possibly TRBD1 on 5 matching bases. The CDR3 contains 15 residues. V lost 0 bases and J lost 6, with 12 bases in between. Germline CDR1 is SGHDT and CDR2 is YYEEEE. CDR3 in amino acids: CASSLVQVDAGELFF. The CDR3 DNA reads as TGTGCCAGCAGCTTGGTACAGGTCGATGCCGGGGAGCTGTTTTTT. Variable domain in full (rest from reference TRBV5-6 and TRBJ2-2): DAGVTQSPTHLIKTRGQQVTLRCSPKSGHDTVSWYQQALGQGPQFIFQYYEEEERQRGNFPDRFSGHQFPNYSSELNVNALLLGDSALYLCASSLVQVDAGELFFGEGSRLTVL.

The J gene is TRBJ2-2, the V gene TRBV5-1; no clear D gene. Germline V lookup: CDR1 SGHRS, CDR2 YFSETQ. The V gene lost 7 bases and the J gene lost 3 bases, with 10 bases spanning the gap. The CDR3 is 13 residues long. The CDR3 sequence: CASVSQDTGELFF. The CDR3 nucleotides are TGCGCCAGCGTAAGTCAGGACACCGGGGAGCTGTTTTTT. Full variable domain (rest looked up from reference TRBV5-1 and TRBJ2-2): KAGVTQTPRYLIKTRGQQVTLSCSPISGHRSVSWYQQTPGQGLQFLFEYFSETQRNKGNFPGRFSGRQFSNSRSEMNVSTLELGDSALYLCASVSQDTGELFFGEGSRLTVL.

The chain couples TRBV25-1 to TRBJ1-1; unclear D gene. This CDR3 has 15 residues. Trimming took 2 bases from V and 4 from J, leaving 14 bases between them. Germline values: CDR1 MGHDK, CDR2 SYGVNS. The CDR3 region is CASSERQVGSTEAFF. The CDR3 bases are TGTGCCAGCAGTGAACGGCAGGTAGGGAGCACTGAAGCTTTCTTT.

This clone was observed a handful of times. The chain recombines TRBV4-1 with TRBJ1-4; D not certain. CDR1 is MGHRA, CDR2 YSYEKL, per germline. Trimming took off 0 bases at V and 3 bases at J, with 14 bases between the two ends. The CDR3 consists of 17 residues. This CDR3 is CASSQDPSGVANEKLFF. The CDR3 bases are TGCGCCAGCAGCCAAGATCCGAGCGGGGTGGCTAATGAAAAACTGTTTTTT.

The chain employs TRBV30 and TRBJ2-2; D is undetermined. The CDR3 contains 15 residues. The V gene's germline CDR1 is GTSNPN and CDR2 SVGIG (reference sequence). With 2 bases removed from V and 5 bases from J, the gap between germline ends came to 15 bases. The CDR3 reads CAWSFDMRMTGELFF. As DNA, the CDR3 is TGTGCCTGGAGTTTTGACATGCGTATGACCGGGGAGCTGTTTTTT.

This sequence joins TRBV28 and TRBJ2-7; D is perhaps TRBD2 (5 bases). Trimming removed 4 bases from V and 1 base from J, with 11 bases in between. The CDR3 is 14 residues long. Germline V CDR1 and CDR2: MDHEN, SYDVKM. In nucleotides, the CDR3 is TGTGCCAGCAGTTATCCGGGGAATTCCTACGAGCAGTACTTC. Residues: CASSYPGNSYEQYF.

This clone was counted once. This chain connects TRBV6-5 to TRBJ2-7; possible D gene TRBD2, 5 bases. Germline values: CDR1 MNHEY, CDR2 SVGAGI. CDR3 size: 15 residues. The V gene lost 1 base and the J gene lost 0 bases, with 10 bases spanning the gap. CDR3 DNA: TGTGCCAGCAGTTACTACGGGATTGCCTCCTACGAGCAGTACTTC. It translates to CASSYYGIASYEQYF.